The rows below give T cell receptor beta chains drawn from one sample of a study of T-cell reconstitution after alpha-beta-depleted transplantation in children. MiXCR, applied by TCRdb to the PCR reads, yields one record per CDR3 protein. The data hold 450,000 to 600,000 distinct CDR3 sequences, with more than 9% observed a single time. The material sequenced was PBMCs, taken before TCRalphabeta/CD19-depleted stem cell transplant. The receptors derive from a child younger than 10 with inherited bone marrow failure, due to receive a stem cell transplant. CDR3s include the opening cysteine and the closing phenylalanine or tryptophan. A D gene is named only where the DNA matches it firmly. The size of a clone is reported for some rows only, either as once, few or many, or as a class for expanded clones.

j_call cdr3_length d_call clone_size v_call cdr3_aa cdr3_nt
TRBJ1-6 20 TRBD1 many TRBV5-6 CASSFRTGTGIFLYNSPLHF TGTGCCAGCAGCTTCCGGACCGGGACAGGGATTTTCCTCTATAATTCACCCCTCCACTTT
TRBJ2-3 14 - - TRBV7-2 CASSVTPGVVTQYF TGTGCCAGCAGCGTAACCCCAGGGGTTGTTACGCAGTATTTT
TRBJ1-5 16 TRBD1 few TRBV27 CASSPLTGGYNQPQHF TGTGCCAGCAGCCCCCTGACAGGGGGTTACAATCAGCCCCAGCATTTT
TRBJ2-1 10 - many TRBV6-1 CASSEVLQFF TGTGCCAGCAGTGAAGTACTCCAGTTCTTC
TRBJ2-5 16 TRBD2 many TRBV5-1 CASSLAGSGAQETQYF TGCGCCAGCAGCTTGGCCGGTAGCGGGGCTCAAGAGACCCAGTACTTC
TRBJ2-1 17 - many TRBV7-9 CASSQPRGRRGHNEQFF TGTGCCAGCAGCCAGCCGCGGGGGCGGCGGGGCCACAATGAGCAGTTCTTC
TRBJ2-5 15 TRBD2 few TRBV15 CATSRPGLAGETQYF TGTGCCACCAGCAGGCCCGGACTAGCGGGAGAGACCCAGTACTTC
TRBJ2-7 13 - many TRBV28 CASSPGSPYEQYF TGTGCCAGCAGTCCCGGGTCGCCTTACGAGCAGTACTTC
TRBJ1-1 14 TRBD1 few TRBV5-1 CASSLYRGTTEAFF TGCGCCAGCAGCTTATACAGGGGTACCACTGAAGCTTTCTTT
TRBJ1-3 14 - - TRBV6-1 CASRDRFSGNTIYF TGTGCCAGCAGAGACAGGTTCTCTGGAAACACCATATATTTT
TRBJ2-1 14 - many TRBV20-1 CSTRADPTYNEQFF TGCAGTACAAGAGCGGATCCTACTTACAATGAGCAGTTCTTC
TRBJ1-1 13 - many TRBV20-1 CSALTYRTTEAFF TGCAGTGCTCTTACCTACAGAACAACTGAAGCTTTCTTT
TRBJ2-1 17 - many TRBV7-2 CASSFRGSYTGNNEQFF TGTGCCAGCAGCTTTCGAGGGTCGTATACGGGGAACAATGAGCAGTTCTTC
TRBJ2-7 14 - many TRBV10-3 CAISDVLVGYEQYF TGTGCCATCAGTGATGTACTAGTAGGCTACGAGCAGTACTTC
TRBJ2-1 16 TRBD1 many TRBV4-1 CASSQEVDRGYNEQFF TGCGCCAGCAGCCAAGAGGTGGACAGGGGGTACAATGAGCAGTTCTTC
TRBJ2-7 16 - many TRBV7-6 CASSPSVRFLSDEQYF TGTGCCAGCAGCCCAAGTGTTAGGTTCCTCTCCGACGAGCAGTACTTC
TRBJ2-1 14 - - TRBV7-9 CASSLGTRVGEQFF TGTGCCAGCAGCTTAGGCACTCGAGTCGGTGAGCAGTTCTTC
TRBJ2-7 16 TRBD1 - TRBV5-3 CARSLGVDRADYEQYF TGTGCCAGAAGCTTGGGAGTGGACAGGGCCGATTACGAGCAGTACTTC
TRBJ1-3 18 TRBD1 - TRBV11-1 CASSLGRGRNDAGNTIYF TGTGCCAGCAGCTTAGGCAGGGGGCGCAACGATGCTGGAAACACCATATATTTT
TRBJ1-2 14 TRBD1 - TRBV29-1 CSVYRPGQGYGYTF TGCAGCGTTTACCGGCCCGGACAGGGCTATGGCTACACCTTC
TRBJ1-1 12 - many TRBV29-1 CSVAGLNTEAFF TGCAGCGTTGCAGGACTGAACACTGAAGCTTTCTTT
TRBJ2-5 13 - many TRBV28 CASSTTPKETQYF TGTGCCAGCAGTACTACACCTAAAGAGACCCAGTACTTC
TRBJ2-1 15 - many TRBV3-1 CASSQGLAITNEQFF TGTGCCAGCAGCCAAGGGCTAGCCATTACCAATGAGCAGTTCTTC